This TCR beta chain was sequenced in a study of blood T cell repertoires in COVID-19. At the level of the study: COVID-19 samples, acute and convalescent, were from the United States, Italy and Spain. PBMCs, B-cell-depleted T cells, or T cells provided the cDNA or gDNA that made up the material.

Clones were read by immunoSEQ multiplex PCR, and TCRdb kept only the in-frame ones, dropping some. The repertoire holds roughly 220,000 clones, with roughly nine tenths as singletons. The cohort comprised adults aged roughly 18 to 95 years residing in about two dozen US areas. Allocation to cohorts depended on clinical history reported by the participants. The germline gives CDR1 SGHNT, CDR2 YYREEE (reference sequence). The CDR3 consists of 15 residues. Unmatched junction bases numbered 7, after V lost 5 bases and J lost 6 bases. Sequences were obtained from PBMCs or T cells enriched from blood (not recorded which). This receptor was taken from a woman aged 18-29 years in a cohort exposed to, infected with or recovered from COVID-19 (not recorded which). This chain connects TRBV5-4 to TRBJ2-1; 11 bases are shared with TRBD2. As DNA, the CDR3 is TGTGCCAGCAGGACTAGCGGGACCTTGCTCAATGAGCAGTTCTTC. Translated, it gives CASRTSGTLLNEQFF.